The source of this T cell receptor beta chain is a study of regulatory T cells in long-lasting Graves disease. Background on the study: In persistent Graves' disease, antithyroid drugs had been taken for over 5 years and TSH receptor antibodies stayed positive.

Time point specified: persistent/refractory GD, antithyroid drugs over 5 years with positive TRAb. Preparation of the TCR library used RNA extracted from PBMCs. Study-level points and caveats: Accuracy may have been reduced by the small sample size. Among samples with persistent disease, TRBV28, TRBJ1-2 and TRBJ2-5 were favored.

The CDR3 runs to 16 residues. The junction had 5 bases not matched to a gene; V was cut back by 5 bases and J by 0 bases. HTBI primers from iRepertoire and Arm-PCR of CDR3 regions yielded the TCR beta libraries. MiXCR, applied by TCRdb to the multiplex PCR reads, yields one record per CDR3 protein. The table shows around 450,000 distinct CDR3 sequences, with 20% to 25% occurring only once. This clonotype was detected many times. Its antigen is as yet unknown. The receptor was derived from a female donor with Graves disease. V and J are TRBV12-3 or TRBV12-4 and TRBJ1-5; 9 bases agree with TRBD1. Sample: peripheral blood mononuclear cells (PBMCs), taken when the disease was refractory, from a patient treated with antithyroid drugs. In DNA, the CDR3 is TGTGCCAGCAGTACGGGACAGGGCCTTAGCAATCAGCCCCAGCATTTT. Protein: CASSTGQGLSNQPQHF.